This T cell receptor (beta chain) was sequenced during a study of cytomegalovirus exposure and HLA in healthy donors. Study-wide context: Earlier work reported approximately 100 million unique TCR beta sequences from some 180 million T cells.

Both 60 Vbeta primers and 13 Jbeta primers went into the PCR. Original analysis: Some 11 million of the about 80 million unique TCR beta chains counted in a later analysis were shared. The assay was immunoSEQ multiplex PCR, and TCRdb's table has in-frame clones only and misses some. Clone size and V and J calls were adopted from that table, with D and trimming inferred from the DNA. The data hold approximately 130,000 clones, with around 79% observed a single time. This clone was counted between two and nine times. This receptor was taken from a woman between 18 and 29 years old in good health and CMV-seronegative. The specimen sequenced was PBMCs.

CDR3 protein: CATSSIRNTIYF. CDR3 bases: TGTGCCACCAGCAGTATTAGAAACACCATATATTTT. The chain joins TRBV15 to TRBJ1-3; unclear D gene. The CDR3 has 12 amino acids. Trimming removed 3 bases at V and 5 bases at J, with 5 bases between. The germline V gene encodes CDR1 LNHNV and CDR2 YYDKDF (reference sequence).